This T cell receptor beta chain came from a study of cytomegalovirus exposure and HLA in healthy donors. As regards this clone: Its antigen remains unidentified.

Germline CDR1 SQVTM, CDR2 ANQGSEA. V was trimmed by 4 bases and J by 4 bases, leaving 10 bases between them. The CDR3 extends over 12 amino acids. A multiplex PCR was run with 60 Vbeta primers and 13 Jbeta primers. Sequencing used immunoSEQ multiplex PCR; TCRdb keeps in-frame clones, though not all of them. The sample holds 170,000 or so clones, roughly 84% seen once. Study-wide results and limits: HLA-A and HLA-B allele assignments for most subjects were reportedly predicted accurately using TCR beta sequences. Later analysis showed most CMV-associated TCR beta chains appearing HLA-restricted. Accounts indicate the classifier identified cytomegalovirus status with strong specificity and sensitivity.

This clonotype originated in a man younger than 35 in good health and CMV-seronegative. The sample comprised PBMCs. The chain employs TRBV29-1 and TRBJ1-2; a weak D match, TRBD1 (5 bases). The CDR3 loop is CSVAGVTYGYTF. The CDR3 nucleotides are TGCAGCGTTGCGGGGGTAACCTATGGCTACACCTTC.